Listed here is a single TCR beta chain. This sample is part of a study of blood T cell repertoires in COVID-19. Study context: Samples of COVID-19 (acute and convalescent) were obtained from the United States, Italy and Spain. PBMCs, B-cell-depleted T cells, or T cells provided the cDNA or gDNA that made up the material.

Germline CDR1 MNHEY, CDR2 SVGAGI. The V segment lost 4 bases and the J segment 4 bases; nucleotides outside the gene matches: 2. The CDR3 covers 14 residues. Sequencing was performed with immunoSEQ multiplex PCR; in TCRdb, only in-frame clones are kept and a portion is missing. Of 150,000 to 200,000 clones listed, 85% are singletons. The chain employs TRBV6-5 and TRBJ1-1, with 11 bases lining up with TRBD1. The sample was peripheral blood. The receptor was derived from a human donor with acute or convalescent COVID-19. The donor label of this sample is uncertain. CDR3 sequence (DNA): TGTGCCAGCAGTTCGGACAGGGGGCTCACTGAAGCTTTCTTT. It translates to CASSSDRGLTEAFF.